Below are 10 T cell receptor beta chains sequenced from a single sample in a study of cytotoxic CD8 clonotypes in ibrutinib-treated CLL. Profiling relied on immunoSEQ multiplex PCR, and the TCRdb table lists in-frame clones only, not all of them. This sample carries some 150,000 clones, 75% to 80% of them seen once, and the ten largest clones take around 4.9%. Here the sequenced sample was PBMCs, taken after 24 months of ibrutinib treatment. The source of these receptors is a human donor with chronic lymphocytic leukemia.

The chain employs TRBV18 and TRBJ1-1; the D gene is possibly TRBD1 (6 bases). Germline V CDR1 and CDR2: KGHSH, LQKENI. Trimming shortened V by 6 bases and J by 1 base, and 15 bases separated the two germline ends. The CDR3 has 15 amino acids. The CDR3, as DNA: TGTGCCAGCTCCCAAGGGGGGGGATCGAACACTGAAGCTTTCTTT. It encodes CASSQGGGSNTEAFF. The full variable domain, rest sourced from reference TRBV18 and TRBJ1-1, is NAGVMQNPRHLVRRRGQEARLRCSPMKGHSHVYWYRQLPEEGLKFMVYLQKENIIDESGMPKERFSAEFPKEGPSILRIQQVVRGDSAAYFCASSQGGGSNTEAFFGQGTRLTVV.

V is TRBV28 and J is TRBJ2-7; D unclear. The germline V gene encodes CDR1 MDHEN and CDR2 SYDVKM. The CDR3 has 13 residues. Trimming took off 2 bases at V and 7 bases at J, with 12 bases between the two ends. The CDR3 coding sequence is TGTGCCAGCAGTTTACCACCACTTGGGGAGCAGTACTTC. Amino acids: CASSLPPLGEQYF.

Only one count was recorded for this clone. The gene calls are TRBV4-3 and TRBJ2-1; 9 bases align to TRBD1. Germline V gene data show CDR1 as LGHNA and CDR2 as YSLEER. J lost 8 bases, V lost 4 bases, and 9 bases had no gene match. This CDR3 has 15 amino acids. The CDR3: CASSLTMDRGDEQFF. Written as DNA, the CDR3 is TGCGCCAGCAGCCTAACTATGGACAGGGGCGATGAGCAGTTCTTC.

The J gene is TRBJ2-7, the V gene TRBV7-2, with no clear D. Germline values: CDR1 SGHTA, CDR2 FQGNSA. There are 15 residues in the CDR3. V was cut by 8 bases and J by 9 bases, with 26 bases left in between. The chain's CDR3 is CASANPPGHPKPQYF. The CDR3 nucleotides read TGTGCCAGCGCTAACCCCCCAGGCCATCCTAAACCGCAGTACTTC.

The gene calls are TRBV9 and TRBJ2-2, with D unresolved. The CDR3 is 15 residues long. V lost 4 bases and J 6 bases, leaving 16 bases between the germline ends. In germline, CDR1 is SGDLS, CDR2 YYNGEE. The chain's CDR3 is CASSPRARVAGELFF. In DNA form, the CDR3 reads TGTGCCAGCAGCCCCCGGGCCCGGGTGGCCGGGGAGCTGTTTTTT.

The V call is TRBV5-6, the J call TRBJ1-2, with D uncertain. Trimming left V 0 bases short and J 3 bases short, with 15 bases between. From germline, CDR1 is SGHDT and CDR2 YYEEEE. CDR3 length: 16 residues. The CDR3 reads CASSLGGTTSYYGYTF. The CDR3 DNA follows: TGTGCCAGCAGCTTGGGCGGAACCACCAGCTACTATGGCTACACCTTC.

CDR3: CASSPDQNTEAFF. CDR3 DNA: TGTGCCAGCTCACCGGACCAGAACACTGAAGCTTTCTTT. The V and J genes are TRBV18 and TRBJ1-1; D gene ambiguous. V gave up 3 bases and J gave up 1 base, with 6 bases separating them. The CDR3 spans 13 residues. Germline values: CDR1 KGHSH, CDR2 LQKENI. The full variable domain, rest sourced from reference TRBV18 and TRBJ1-1, is NAGVMQNPRHLVRRRGQEARLRCSPMKGHSHVYWYRQLPEEGLKFMVYLQKENIIDESGMPKERFSAEFPKEGPSILRIQQVVRGDSAAYFCASSPDQNTEAFFGQGTRLTVV.

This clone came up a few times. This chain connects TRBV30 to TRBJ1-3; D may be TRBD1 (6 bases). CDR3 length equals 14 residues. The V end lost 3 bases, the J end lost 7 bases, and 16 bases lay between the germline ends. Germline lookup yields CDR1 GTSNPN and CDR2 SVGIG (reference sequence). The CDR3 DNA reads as TGTGCCTGGAGCATCACCGGGGGCGGTAACACCATATATTTT. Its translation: CAWSITGGGNTIYF.

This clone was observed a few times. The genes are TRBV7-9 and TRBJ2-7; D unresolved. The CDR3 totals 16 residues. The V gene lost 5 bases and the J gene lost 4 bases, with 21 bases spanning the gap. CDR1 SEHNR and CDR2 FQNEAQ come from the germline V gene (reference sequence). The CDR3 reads CASSPPFRVSLYEQYF. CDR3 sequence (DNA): TGTGCCAGCAGCCCACCATTTCGGGTCTCACTTTACGAGCAGTACTTC. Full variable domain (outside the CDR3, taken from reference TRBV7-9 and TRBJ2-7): DTGVSQNPRHKITKRGQNVTFRCDPISEHNRLYWYRQTLGQGPEFLTYFQNEAQLEKSRLLSDRFSAERPKGSFSTLEIQRTEQGDSAMYLCASSPPFRVSLYEQYFGPGTRLTVT.

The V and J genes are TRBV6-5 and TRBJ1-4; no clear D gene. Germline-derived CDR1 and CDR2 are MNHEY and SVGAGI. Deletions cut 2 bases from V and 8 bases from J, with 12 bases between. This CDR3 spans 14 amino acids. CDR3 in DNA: TGTGCCAGCAGTTACGGCGCCTCGGGGGAAAAACTGTTTTTT. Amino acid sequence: CASSYGASGEKLFF.